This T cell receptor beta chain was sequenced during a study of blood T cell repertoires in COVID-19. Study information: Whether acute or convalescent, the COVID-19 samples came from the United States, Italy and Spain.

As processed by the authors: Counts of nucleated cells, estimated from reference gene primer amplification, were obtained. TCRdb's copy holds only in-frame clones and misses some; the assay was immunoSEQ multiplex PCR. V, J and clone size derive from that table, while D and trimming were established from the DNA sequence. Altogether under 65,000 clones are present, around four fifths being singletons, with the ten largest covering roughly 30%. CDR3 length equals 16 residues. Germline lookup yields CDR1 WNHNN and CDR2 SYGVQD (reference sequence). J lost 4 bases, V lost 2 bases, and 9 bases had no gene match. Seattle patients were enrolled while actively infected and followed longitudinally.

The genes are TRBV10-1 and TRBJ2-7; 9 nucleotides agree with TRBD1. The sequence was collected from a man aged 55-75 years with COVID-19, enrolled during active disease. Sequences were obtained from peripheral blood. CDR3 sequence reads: CASSEGGDRVSYEQYF. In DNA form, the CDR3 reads TGCGCCAGCAGTGAGGGGGGGGACAGGGTTTCATACGAGCAGTACTTC.